A selection of T cell receptor beta chains follows, all from one sample in a study of blood T cell repertoires in COVID-19. Clones were sequenced by immunoSEQ multiplex PCR, and TCRdb holds only the in-frame ones, with some missing. The table records around 130,000 clones, about 88% of them present only once. The sample comprised peripheral blood. These receptor sequences come from a human donor with COVID-19, enrolled during active disease. The donor label of this sample is uncertain. Each CDR3 is given with its conserved first and last residue. D genes are given only for firm matches. Clone size appears in some rows only: once, few, many, or a class for an expanded clone.

TRBJ1-1	NA	TRBD1	TRBV5-6	CASSLYQWWDRGLNTEAFF	TGTGCCAGCAGCTTGTATCAGTGGTGGGACAGGGGGCTTAACACTGAAGCTTTCTTT
TRBJ1-5	few	NA	TRBV11-2	CASSQDRFGQPQHF	TGTGCCAGCAGCCAGGACAGATTTGGTCAGCCCCAGCATTTT
TRBJ1-1	NA	TRBD1	TRBV3-1/TRBV3-2	CASSMGQGAWAEAFF	TGTGCCAGCAGCATGGGACAGGGGGCGTGGGCTGAAGCTTTCTTT
TRBJ2-7	once	NA	TRBV6-5	CASRPVGLYPEQYF	TGTGCCAGCAGGCCGGTGGGGCTCTACCCCGAGCAGTACTTC
TRBJ2-7	NA	TRBD1	TRBV29-1	CSVHRGPDNEQYF	TGCAGCGTTCACAGGGGTCCCGATAATGAGCAGTACTTC
TRBJ1-1	NA	NA	TRBV6-5	CASREITNTEAFF	TGTGCCAGCAGGGAGATTACGAACACTGAAGCTTTCTTT
TRBJ1-2	NA	NA	TRBV5-1	CASRKRQADYGYTF	TGCGCCAGCAGGAAAAGACAGGCCGATTATGGCTACACCTTC
TRBJ1-2	many	NA	TRBV13	CASSSGTNYGYTF	TGTGCCAGCAGCTCCGGGACTAACTATGGCTACACCTTC
TRBJ1-2	once	NA	TRBV11-3	CASSLGQNYGYTF	TGTGCCAGCAGCTTAGGACAGAACTATGGCTACACCTTC
TRBJ2-5	NA	TRBD2	TRBV2	CASSSGTSGETQYF	TGTGCCAGCAGTTCGGGGACTAGTGGGGAGACCCAGTACTTC